The 9 T cell receptor beta chains below were found in one sample sequenced in a study of beta chain features in type 1 diabetes. The antigens these receptors bind are not known. Expressed TCRB transcripts were sequenced because the entire RNA isolate underwent reverse transcription. Measured with immunoSEQ multiplex PCR; TCRdb has only the in-frame clones, and not every one. The repertoire holds about 660,000 clones, with more than 12% as singletons. Study observations and caveats: TCRB CDR3 length was moderately but significantly reduced in all four CD4+ subsets of Type 1 diabetes patients.

The sample was naive CD4+ T cells from blood. The origin of the receptors is a man between 18 and 35 years old with type 1 diabetes.

The chain combines TRBV18 with TRBJ2-1; TRBD2 is a possible D gene (6 bases). Germline-derived CDR1 and CDR2 are KGHSH and LQKENI. The V gene lost 7 bases and the J gene lost 6 bases, with 22 bases spanning the gap. The CDR3 totals 16 residues. CDR3 nucleotide sequence: TGTGCCAGCTGGTCCCCTCGCGTCAAAGCGGGCAATGAGCAGTTCTTC. It codes for CASWSPRVKAGNEQFF. The whole variable domain, remainder taken from reference TRBV18 and TRBJ2-1, is NAGVMQNPRHLVRRRGQEARLRCSPMKGHSHVYWYRQLPEEGLKFMVYLQKENIIDESGMPKERFSAEFPKEGPSILRIQQVVRGDSAAYFCASWSPRVKAGNEQFFGPGTRLTVL.

This clone has a handful of counts. The chain is built from TRBV29-1 and TRBJ2-3, with TRBD1 as a possible D gene (5 bases). The CDR3 totals 12 residues. The germline V gene encodes CDR1 SQVTM and CDR2 ANQGSEA. V was clipped by 3 bases and J by 3 bases, with 7 bases between them. The CDR3 nucleotides are TGCAGCGTTGACGCAGGGACAGATACGCAGTATTTT. This codes for CSVDAGTDTQYF.

The genes are TRBV5-1 and TRBJ2-1; TRBD1 matches at 8 bases. The CDR3 runs 15 residues. Per germline, CDR1 SGHRS and CDR2 YFSETQ. V was clipped by 0 bases and J by 4 bases; unmatched bases: 3. This CDR3 is CASSLETGAYNEQFF. DNA of the CDR3: TGCGCCAGCAGCTTGGAGACAGGGGCGTACAATGAGCAGTTCTTC.

The chain has TRBV7-2 and TRBJ1-6; D unclear. The CDR3 extends over 13 amino acids. V dropped 3 bases and J dropped 10 bases, with 10 bases sitting between them. Germline CDR1 is SGHTA and CDR2 is FQGNSA. This CDR3 reads CASSFFQESPLHF. The DNA for the CDR3 is TGTGCCAGCAGCTTCTTCCAAGAGTCACCCCTCCACTTT.

This clone was recorded a few times. The rearrangement links TRBV4-1 to TRBJ1-1; D is uncertain. This CDR3 has 13 amino acids. Germline V lookup: CDR1 MGHRA, CDR2 YSYEKL. V was shortened by 1 base and J by 7 bases, with 10 bases between the two germline ends. The CDR3 loop is CASSQVGQFEAFF. The CDR3 nucleotides are TGCGCCAGCAGCCAAGTCGGTCAGTTTGAAGCTTTCTTT.

Only a few counts were recorded for this clone. The chain employs TRBV15 and TRBJ1-2, with D unresolved. There are 13 residues in the CDR3. Trimming pared 1 base from V and 6 bases from J, leaving 9 bases between. Germline CDR1 LNHNV, CDR2 YYDKDF (reference sequence). CDR3 coding DNA: TGTGCCACCAGCAGAGGCAACACGGATGGCTACACCTTC. Translating gives CATSRGNTDGYTF.

The chain carries TRBV6-5 and TRBJ1-1; unclear D gene. This CDR3 comprises 15 residues. Germline assignment: CDR1 MNHEY and CDR2 SVGAGI. The ends were cut back, 2 bases at V and 5 bases at J, with 15 bases in the middle. The CDR3 DNA is TGTGCCAGCAGTTACGGCGGTGGAGGGAAAACTGAAGCTTTCTTT. Its protein is CASSYGGGGKTEAFF.

This sequence joins TRBV6-6 and TRBJ2-7; D unresolved. V shed 7 bases and J shed 0 bases, with 7 bases lying between them. Germline lookup yields CDR1 MNHNY and CDR2 SVGAGI (reference sequence). The CDR3 is made up of 12 amino acids. CDR3 coding DNA: TGTGCCAGCACCTCCTTCTCCTACGAGCAGTACTTC. Protein product: CASTSFSYEQYF.

In its sample, this clone was seen a few times. The chain combines TRBV9 with TRBJ2-7, with 7 bases matching TRBD1. The CDR3 runs to 15 residues. CDR1 is SGDLS and CDR2 is YYNGEE in the germline V gene. V lost 3 bases and J lost 7; bases outside the gene matches: 13. CDR3 loop: CASSERPGQPGEQYF. CDR3 bases: TGTGCCAGCAGCGAGAGACCGGGACAGCCGGGGGAGCAGTACTTC.